This T cell receptor (beta chain) was identified in a study of T cell responses to AZD1222 COVID-19 vaccine. Germline values: CDR1 SGDLS, CDR2 YYNGEE. The CDR3 is made up of 14 amino acids. Losses at the gene ends were 4 bases for V and 5 bases for J; bases not matched to a gene: 6. The data were produced by immunoSEQ multiplex PCR, yet TCRdb's version contains in-frame clones alone and is incomplete. The sample lists some 88,000 clones; 90% were seen once. The source of this sequence is an adult who received the AZD1222 COVID-19 vaccine. Specimen: peripheral blood, collected 28 days after the second AZD1222 dose. This chain links TRBV9 with TRBJ2-5, with 9 bases aligning to TRBD2. CDR3 sequence: CASSPGTSYETQYF. The CDR3 DNA sequence: TGTGCCAGCAGCCCCGGGACTAGCTATGAGACCCAGTACTTC.